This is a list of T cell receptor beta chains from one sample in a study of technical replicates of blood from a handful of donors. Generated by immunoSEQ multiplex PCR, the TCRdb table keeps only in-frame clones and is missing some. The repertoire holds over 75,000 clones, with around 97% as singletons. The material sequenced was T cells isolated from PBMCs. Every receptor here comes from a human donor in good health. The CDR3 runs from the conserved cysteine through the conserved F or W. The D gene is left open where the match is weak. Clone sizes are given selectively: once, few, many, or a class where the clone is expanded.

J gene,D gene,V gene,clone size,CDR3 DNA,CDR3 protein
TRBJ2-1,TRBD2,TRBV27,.,TGTGCCAGCAGCCCCTCGGAAGCGGGATACAATGAGCAGTTCTTC,CASSPSEAGYNEQFF
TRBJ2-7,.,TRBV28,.,TGTGCCAGCAGTTTAGTAAGGTCGGACTCGATTCGGGGCTACGAGCAGTACTTC,CASSLVRSDSIRGYEQYF
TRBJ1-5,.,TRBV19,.,TGTGCCAGTAGTATGTCTCCAGGGCGGTATGGCAATCAGCCCCAGCATTTT,CASSMSPGRYGNQPQHF
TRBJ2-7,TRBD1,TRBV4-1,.,TGCGCCAGCAGCTTCGAACAGGGGGCCTACGAGCAGTACTTC,CASSFEQGAYEQYF
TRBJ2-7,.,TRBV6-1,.,TGTGCCAGCAGTGAAATGCGCACCAGGGGCTCCTACGAGCAGTACTTC,CASSEMRTRGSYEQYF
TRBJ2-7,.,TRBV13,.,TGTGCCAGCAGCTTGACCCCCGGGGTTCTTAGGCCTTCCGAGCAGTACTTC,CASSLTPGVLRPSEQYF
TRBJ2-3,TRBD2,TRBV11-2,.,TGTGCCAGCAGCTTAGTAACTAGCGGGCCCCTGTTGAAGCAGTATTTT,CASSLVTSGPLLKQYF
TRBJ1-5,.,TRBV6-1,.,TGTGCCAGCAGCAACCAGGGTCTCAGCAATCAGCCCCAGCATTTT,CASSNQGLSNQPQHF
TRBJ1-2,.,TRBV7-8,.,TGTGCCAGCAGCACCCGTGGGGCGAGAGCATCCGGCTACACCTTC,CASSTRGARASGYTF
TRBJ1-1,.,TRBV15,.,TGTGCCACCAGCAGAGACAGTGAGGACACTGAAGCTTTCTTT,CATSRDSEDTEAFF
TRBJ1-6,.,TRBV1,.,TGCACCAGCAGCCAACCTGACAGGGGACGGGTCGAACGGACCCTCCACTTT,CTSSQPDRGRVERTLHF
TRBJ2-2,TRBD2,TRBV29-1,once,TGCAGCGTTGAAGATCAACCGGGGGGGATCGGGGAGCTGTTTTTT,CSVEDQPGGIGELFF
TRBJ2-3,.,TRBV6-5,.,TGTGCCAGCAGTTTAGGGAGTGGAGATACGCAGTATTTT,CASSLGSGDTQYF
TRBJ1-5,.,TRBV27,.,TGTGCCAGCAGTTACCGAGATAGCAATCAGCCCCAGCATTTT,CASSYRDSNQPQHF
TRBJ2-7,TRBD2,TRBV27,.,TGTGCCAGCAGTAGAGCCGGGACTAGCGGGGGCTACGAGCAGTACTTC,CASSRAGTSGGYEQYF
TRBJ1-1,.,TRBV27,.,TGTGCCAGCAGTTCGTTAGGATCGGGTAACACTGAAGCTTTCTTT,CASSSLGSGNTEAFF
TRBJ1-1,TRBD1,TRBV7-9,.,TGTGCCAGCAGCTGGTGGACAGGAGGGGGCACTGAAGCTTTCTTT,CASSWWTGGGTEAFF
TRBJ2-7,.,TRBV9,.,TGTGCCAGCAGCGTAGCGCCTAGCGACGACGAGCAGTACTTC,CASSVAPSDDEQYF
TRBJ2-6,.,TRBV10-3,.,TGTGCCATCAGTGAGCAGACTGGGGCCAACGTCCTGACTTTC,CAISEQTGANVLTF
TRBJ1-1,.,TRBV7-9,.,TGTGCCAGCAGCCCCTGGGGGCAGGGGAGCACTGAAGCTTTCTTT,CASSPWGQGSTEAFF
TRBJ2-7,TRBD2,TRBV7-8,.,TGTGCCAGCAGCTTAGAGCCACTAGCGGGACCCTACGAGCAGTACTTC,CASSLEPLAGPYEQYF
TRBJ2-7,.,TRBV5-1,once,TGCGCCAGCAGCTCATCCTCTCAGGGCAACTCCTACGAGCAGTACTTC,CASSSSSQGNSYEQYF
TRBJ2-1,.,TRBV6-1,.,TGTGCCAGCAGGGCGGCCTCCTACAATGAGCAGTTCTTC,CASRAASYNEQFF
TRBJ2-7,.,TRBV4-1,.,TGCGCCAGCAGCCAAGAAGGACGGGATAGGGCCTACGAGCAGTACTTC,CASSQEGRDRAYEQYF
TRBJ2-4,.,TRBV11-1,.,TGTGCCAGCAGCCTTGGGTTACGGGATATCTCGAGGAACATTCAGTACTTC,CASSLGLRDISRNIQYF
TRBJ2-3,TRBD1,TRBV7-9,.,TGTGCCAGCAGCTTAGCCCGGGACAGGGCCTCTAGCACAGATACGCAGTATTTT,CASSLARDRASSTDTQYF
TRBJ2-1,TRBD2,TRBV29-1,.,TGCAGCGTTGGGGGGACTAGCGGGAAAGTGAGCTCCTACAATGAGCAGTTCTTC,CSVGGTSGKVSSYNEQFF
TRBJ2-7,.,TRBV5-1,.,TGCGCCAGCAGTCTGGGGCCCCCCTACGAGCAGTACTTC,CASSLGPPYEQYF
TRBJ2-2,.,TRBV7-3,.,TGTGCCAGCAGCTTACTCTTAAACACCGGGGAGCTGTTTTTT,CASSLLLNTGELFF
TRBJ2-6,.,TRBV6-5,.,TGTGCCAGCGGTGGTGGGGCGCGTGGGGCCAACGTCCTGACTTTC,CASGGGARGANVLTF
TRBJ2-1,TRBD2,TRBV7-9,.,TGTGCCAGCAGCTCTAATGGGGGGGCCTACAATGAGCAGTTCTTC,CASSSNGGAYNEQFF
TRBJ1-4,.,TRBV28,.,TGTGCCAGCAGTCCATCCCGCACAGCCCCCCTTGGGGAAAAACTGTTTTTT,CASSPSRTAPLGEKLFF
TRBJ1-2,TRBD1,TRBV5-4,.,TGTGCCAGCAGCTTGGTTGGCCAGGGGGTACAGCATGGCTACACCTTC,CASSLVGQGVQHGYTF
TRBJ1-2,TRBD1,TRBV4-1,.,TGCGCCAGCAGCCAAGCGGACAGGGGCTATGGCTACACCTTC,CASSQADRGYGYTF
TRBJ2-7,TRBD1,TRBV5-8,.,TGTGCCAGCAACCTATGGGGGGACAGGGACTACGAGCAGTACTTC,CASNLWGDRDYEQYF
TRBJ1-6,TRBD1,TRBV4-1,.,TGCGCCAGCAGCCTACCAACAGGGGCCCGAAATTCACCCCTCCACTTT,CASSLPTGARNSPLHF
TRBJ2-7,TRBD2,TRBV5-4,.,TGTGCCAGCAGCTCCTTAGCGGGAGGGCCGTACGAGCAGTACTTC,CASSSLAGGPYEQYF
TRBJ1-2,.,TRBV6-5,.,TGTGCCAGCAGTTCGTCCGACAGTTACCTCCGTGGCTACACCTTC,CASSSSDSYLRGYTF
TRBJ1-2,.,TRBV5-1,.,TGCGCCAGCAGCCCCTATGGGGGGTTCATCGATGGCTACACCTTC,CASSPYGGFIDGYTF
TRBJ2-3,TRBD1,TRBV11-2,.,TGTGCCAGCAGCTGGACAGGTTTCACAGATACGCAGTATTTT,CASSWTGFTDTQYF
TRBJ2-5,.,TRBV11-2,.,TGTGCCAGCACCCCAGGAACGCTTCAAGAGACCCAGTACTTC,CASTPGTLQETQYF
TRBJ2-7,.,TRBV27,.,TGTGCCAGCAGCAAGGGGGGGACCGGCAACGAGCAGTACTTC,CASSKGGTGNEQYF
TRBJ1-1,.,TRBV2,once,TGTGCCACAGACAGGTTGGGTGCTGAAGCTTTCTTT,CATDRLGAEAFF
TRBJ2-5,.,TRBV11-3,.,TGTGCCAGCAGCCTAGCCAGAGGACAAGAGACCCAGTACTTC,CASSLARGQETQYF
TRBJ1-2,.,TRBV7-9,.,TGTGCCAGCAGCTTATCCCCGCAGGGCTATGGCTACACCTTC,CASSLSPQGYGYTF
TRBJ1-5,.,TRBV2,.,TGTGCCAGCAGCGCAATAACGCTAAGTCATCAGCCCCAGCATTTT,CASSAITLSHQPQHF
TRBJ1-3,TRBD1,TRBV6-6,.,TGTGCCACAAAAGGGACAGGAATCTCTGCTGGAAACACCATATATTTT,CATKGTGISAGNTIYF
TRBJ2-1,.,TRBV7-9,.,TGTGCCAGCCCCCAGGGAACCATGTGGAATGAGCAGTTCTTC,CASPQGTMWNEQFF
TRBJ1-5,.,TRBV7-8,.,TGTGCCAGCAGCTTATTACAGGTCAATCAGCCCCAGCATTTT,CASSLLQVNQPQHF
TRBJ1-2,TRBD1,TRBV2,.,TGTGCCAGCAGTTGGACAGGGGGCGACTATGGCTACACCTTC,CASSWTGGDYGYTF
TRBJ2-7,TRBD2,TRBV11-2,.,TGTGCCAGCAGCTTAGAAGGTCTTGGGACTAGCAGCTACGAGCAGTACTTC,CASSLEGLGTSSYEQYF
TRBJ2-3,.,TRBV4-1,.,TGCGCCAGCAGCCAAGAAGGGCGGGACACAGATACGCAGTATTTT,CASSQEGRDTDTQYF
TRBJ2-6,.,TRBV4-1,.,TGCGCCAGCACCCAGCCGTTACTATCCGGGGGGGCCAACGTCCTGACTTTC,CASTQPLLSGGANVLTF
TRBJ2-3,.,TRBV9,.,TGTGCCAGCAGCGTTACACCAGACTACCGCACAGATACGCAGTATTTT,CASSVTPDYRTDTQYF
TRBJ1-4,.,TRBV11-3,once,TGTGCCAGCAGCTTAAAAGGGGGTATAAATGAAAAACTGTTTTTT,CASSLKGGINEKLFF
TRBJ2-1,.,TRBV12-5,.,TGTGCTAGTGCCCCCCCGGGGGTTGCCTACAATGAGCAGTTCTTC,CASAPPGVAYNEQFF
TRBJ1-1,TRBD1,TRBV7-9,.,TGTGCCAGCAGCTCCGGACAGGCCCTCACGGAAGCTTTCTTT,CASSSGQALTEAFF
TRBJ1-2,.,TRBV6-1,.,TGTGCCAGCAGTGAAACGGGCTATGGCTACACCTTC,CASSETGYGYTF
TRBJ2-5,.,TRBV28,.,TGTGCCAGCAGTCTTGGAGGGTCACAGACCCAGTACTTC,CASSLGGSQTQYF